Given below is one T cell receptor beta chain in context. This CDR3 is 14 amino acids long. Trimming stripped 6 bases from V and 3 bases from J, with 15 bases between. Germline V CDR1 and CDR2: MNHEY, SMNVEV (reference sequence). These data belong to a study of blood T cell repertoires in COVID-19. Study in general: Samples came from the United States, Italy and Spain, spanning acute and convalescent COVID-19. Sample material is recorded as cDNA or gDNA derived from T cells, B-cell-depleted T cells, or PBMCs.

Repertoires were generated with immunoSEQ multiplex PCR, while TCRdb's copy carries only in-frame clones and drops some. The sample holds about 190,000 clones; around 85% are singletons and the top ten take roughly 13%. This chain joins TRBV27 and TRBJ2-7, with a weak D call TRBD1 (5 bases). Material: peripheral blood. The receptor's source is a man aged 50-59 years who had recovered from COVID-19. Here the CDR3 reads CASSRQGLDYEQYF. CDR3 sequence (DNA): TGTGCCAGCAGCCGGCAGGGTTTAGACTACGAGCAGTACTTC.